This paragraph reports one T cell receptor beta chain. The RNA, roughly 0.5 to 1 ug, was put through reverse transcription using random hexamers. Via MiXCR, TCRdb re-called the immunoSEQ multiplex PCR reads, giving one row per CDR3 protein. The table lists a few hundred thousand distinct CDR3 sequences, 90% to 95% of them singletons. TEMRA cells were FACS-enriched, unlike CD8+ and CD4+ T cells, which were negatively isolated. Deletions cut 3 bases from V and 3 bases from J, with 15 bases between. From germline, CDR1 is SGDLS and CDR2 YYNGEE. The CDR3 covers 15 residues. The record originates from a study of CD8 T cells in Susac syndrome.

V is TRBV9 and J is TRBJ1-2, with D maybe TRBD1 (5 bases). This clonotype was sampled from a human donor with multiple sclerosis. Sequencing was carried out using CD8+ T cells from PBMCs. The CDR3 reads CASSDGTGTDYGYTF. The CDR3 coding sequence is TGTGCCAGCAGCGACGGGACCGGGACGGACTATGGCTACACCTTC.